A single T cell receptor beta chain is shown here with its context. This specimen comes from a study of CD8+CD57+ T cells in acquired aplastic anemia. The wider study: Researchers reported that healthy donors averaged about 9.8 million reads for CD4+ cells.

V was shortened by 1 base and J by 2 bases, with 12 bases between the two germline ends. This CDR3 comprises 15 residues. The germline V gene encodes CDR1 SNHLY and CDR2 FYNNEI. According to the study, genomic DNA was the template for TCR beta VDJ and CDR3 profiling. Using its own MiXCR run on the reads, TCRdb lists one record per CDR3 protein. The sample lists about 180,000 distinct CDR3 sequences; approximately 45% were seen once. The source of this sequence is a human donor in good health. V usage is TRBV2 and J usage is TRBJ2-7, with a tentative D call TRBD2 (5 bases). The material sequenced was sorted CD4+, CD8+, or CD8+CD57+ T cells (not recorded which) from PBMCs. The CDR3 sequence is CASSEGSGIPYEQYF. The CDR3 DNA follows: TGTGCCAGCAGTGAAGGGTCCGGGATTCCCTACGAGCAGTACTTC.